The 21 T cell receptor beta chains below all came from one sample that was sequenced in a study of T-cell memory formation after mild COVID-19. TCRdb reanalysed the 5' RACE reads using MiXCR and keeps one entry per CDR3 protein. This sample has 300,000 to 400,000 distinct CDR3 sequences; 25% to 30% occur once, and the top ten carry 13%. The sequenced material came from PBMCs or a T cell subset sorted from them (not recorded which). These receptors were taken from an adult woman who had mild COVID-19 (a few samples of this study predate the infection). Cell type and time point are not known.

This CDR3 reads CASSPATLAGGHEQFF. CDR3 bases: TGTGCCAGCTCACCTGCGACGCTAGCGGGAGGACATGAGCAGTTCTTC. V usage is TRBV18 and J usage is TRBJ2-1; 11 bases agree with TRBD2. This CDR3 has 16 residues. With 3 bases clipped from V and 8 bases from J, the junction kept 9 bases outside the gene matches. Germline V gene sequence: CDR1 KGHSH, CDR2 LQKENI.

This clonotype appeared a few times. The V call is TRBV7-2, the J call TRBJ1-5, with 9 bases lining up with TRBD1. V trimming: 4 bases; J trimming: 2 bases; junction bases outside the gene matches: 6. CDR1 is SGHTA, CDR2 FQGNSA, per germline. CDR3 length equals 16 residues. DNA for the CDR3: TGTGCCAGCAGCTCTGGGGGGGACAGGGGCAATCAGCCCCAGCATTTT. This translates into CASSSGGDRGNQPQHF. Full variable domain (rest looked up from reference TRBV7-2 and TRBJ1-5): GAGVSQSPSNKVTEKGKDVELRCDPISGHTALYWYRQSLGQGLEFLIYFQGNSAPDKSGLPSDRFSAERTGGSVSTLTIQRTQQEDSAVYLCASSSGGDRGNQPQHFGDGTRLSIL.

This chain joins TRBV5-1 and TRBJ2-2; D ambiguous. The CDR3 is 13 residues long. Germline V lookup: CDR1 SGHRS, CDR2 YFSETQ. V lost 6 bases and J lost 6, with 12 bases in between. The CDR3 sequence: CASMELLAGELFF. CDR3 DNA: TGCGCCAGCATGGAACTGCTCGCCGGGGAGCTGTTTTTT.

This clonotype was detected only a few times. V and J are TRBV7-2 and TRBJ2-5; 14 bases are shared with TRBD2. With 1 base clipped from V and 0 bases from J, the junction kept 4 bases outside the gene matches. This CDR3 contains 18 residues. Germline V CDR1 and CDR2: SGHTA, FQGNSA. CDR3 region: CASSLGLAGGPHQETQYF. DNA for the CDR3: TGTGCCAGCAGCTTAGGACTAGCGGGGGGGCCTCACCAAGAGACCCAGTACTTC.

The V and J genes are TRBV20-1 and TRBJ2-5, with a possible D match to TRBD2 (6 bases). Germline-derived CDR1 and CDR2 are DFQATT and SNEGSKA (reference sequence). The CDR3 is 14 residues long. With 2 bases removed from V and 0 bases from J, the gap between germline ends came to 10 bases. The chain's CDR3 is CSARQAGYQETQYF. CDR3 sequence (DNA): TGCAGTGCTAGACAGGCGGGGTACCAAGAGACCCAGTACTTC.

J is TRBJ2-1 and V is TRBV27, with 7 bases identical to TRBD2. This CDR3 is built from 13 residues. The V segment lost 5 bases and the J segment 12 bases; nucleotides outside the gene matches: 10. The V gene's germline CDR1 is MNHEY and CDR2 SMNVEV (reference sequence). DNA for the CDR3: TGTGCCAGCAGTCCGGGGGGACTCCCGAGGCAGTTCTTC. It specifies CASSPGGLPRQFF.

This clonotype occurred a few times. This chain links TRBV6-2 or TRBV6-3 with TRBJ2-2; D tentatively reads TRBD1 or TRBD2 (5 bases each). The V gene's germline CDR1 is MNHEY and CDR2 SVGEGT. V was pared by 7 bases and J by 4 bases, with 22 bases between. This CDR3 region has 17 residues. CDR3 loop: CASTDDPGTPGTGELFF. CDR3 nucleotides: TGTGCCAGCACCGACGATCCCGGGACCCCCGGCACCGGGGAGCTGTTTTTT.

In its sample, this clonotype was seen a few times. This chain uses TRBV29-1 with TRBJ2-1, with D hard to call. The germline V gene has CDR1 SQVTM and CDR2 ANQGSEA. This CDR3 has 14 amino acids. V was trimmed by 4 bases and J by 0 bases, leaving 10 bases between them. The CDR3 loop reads CSVVGRSSYNEQFF. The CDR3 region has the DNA TGCAGCGTTGTAGGGCGGAGCTCCTACAATGAGCAGTTCTTC.

The CDR3 region is CAWSALAGNEQFF. The CDR3 DNA reads TGTGCCTGGAGTGCCTTAGCGGGGAATGAGCAGTTCTTC. V usage is TRBV30 and J usage is TRBJ2-1; 8 nucleotides align to TRBD2. The CDR3 spans 13 residues. The trim removed 1 base at V and 7 bases at J, leaving 3 bases unmatched. In germline, CDR1 is GTSNPN, CDR2 SVGIG (reference sequence).

DNA for the CDR3: TGTGCCAGCAGCTTGGGGTCGACAGGGATCAAGTACGAGCAGTACTTC. Translating it yields CASSLGSTGIKYEQYF. The chain links TRBV5-5 to TRBJ2-7; 7 bases are shared with TRBD1. The CDR3 has 16 amino acids. J was trimmed by 4 bases and V by 0 bases; bases with no gene match: 10. Germline-derived CDR1 and CDR2 are SGHKS and YYEKEE (reference sequence).

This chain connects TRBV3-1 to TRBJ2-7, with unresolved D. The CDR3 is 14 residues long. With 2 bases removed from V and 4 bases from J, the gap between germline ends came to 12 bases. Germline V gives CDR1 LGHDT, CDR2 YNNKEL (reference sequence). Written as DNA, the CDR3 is TGTGCCAGCAGCCAACGGGCAGCCTCGTACGAGCAGTACTTC. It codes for CASSQRAASYEQYF.

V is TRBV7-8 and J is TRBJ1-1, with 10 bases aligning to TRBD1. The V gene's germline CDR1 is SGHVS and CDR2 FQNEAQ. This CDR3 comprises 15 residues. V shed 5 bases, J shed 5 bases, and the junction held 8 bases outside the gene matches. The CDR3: CASSPTGQGGTEAFF. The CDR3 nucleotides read TGTGCCAGCAGCCCTACTGGACAGGGGGGGACTGAAGCTTTCTTT.

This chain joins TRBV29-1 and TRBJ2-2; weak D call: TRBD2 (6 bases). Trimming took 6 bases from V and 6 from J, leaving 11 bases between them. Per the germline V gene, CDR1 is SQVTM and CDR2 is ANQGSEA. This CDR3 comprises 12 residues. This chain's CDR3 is CSVRLDSGELFF. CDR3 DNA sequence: TGCAGCGTCCGACTAGATTCCGGGGAGCTGTTTTTT.

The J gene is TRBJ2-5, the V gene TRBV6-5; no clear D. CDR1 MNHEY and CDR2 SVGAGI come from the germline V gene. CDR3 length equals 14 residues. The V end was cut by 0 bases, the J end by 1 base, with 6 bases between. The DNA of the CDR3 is TGTGCCAGCAGTTACTCGACCAGCCAAGAGACCCAGTACTTC. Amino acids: CASSYSTSQETQYF.

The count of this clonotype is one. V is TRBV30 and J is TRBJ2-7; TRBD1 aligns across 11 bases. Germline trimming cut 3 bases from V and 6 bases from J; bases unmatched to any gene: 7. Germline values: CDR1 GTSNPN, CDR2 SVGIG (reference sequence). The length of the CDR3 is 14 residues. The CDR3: CAWRVPGTGGEQYF. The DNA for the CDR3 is TGTGCCTGGAGAGTTCCCGGGACAGGGGGCGAGCAGTACTTC. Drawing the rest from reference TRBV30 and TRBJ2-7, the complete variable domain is SQTIHQWPATLVQPVGSPLSLECTVEGTSNPNLYWYRQAAGRGLQLLFYSVGIGQISSEVPQNLSASRPQDRQFILSSKKLLLSDSGFYLCAWRVPGTGGEQYFGPGTRLTVT.

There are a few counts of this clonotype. This CDR3 reads CASREDRGSYEQYF. The CDR3 nucleotides are TGTGCCAGCAGAGAGGACAGGGGATCCTACGAGCAGTACTTC. The J gene is TRBJ2-7, the V gene TRBV2, with 9 nucleotides matching TRBD1. The CDR3 consists of 14 residues. V shed 6 bases, J shed 1 base, and the junction held 4 bases outside the gene matches. CDR1 is SNHLY and CDR2 is FYNNEI in the germline V gene.

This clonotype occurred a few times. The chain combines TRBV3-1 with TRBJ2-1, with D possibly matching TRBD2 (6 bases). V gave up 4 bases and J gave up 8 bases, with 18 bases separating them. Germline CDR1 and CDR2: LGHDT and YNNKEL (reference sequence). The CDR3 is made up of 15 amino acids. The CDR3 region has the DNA TGTGCCAGCAGCCCGGGACCGTGGGACTCTGATGAGCAGTTCTTC. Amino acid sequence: CASSPGPWDSDEQFF.

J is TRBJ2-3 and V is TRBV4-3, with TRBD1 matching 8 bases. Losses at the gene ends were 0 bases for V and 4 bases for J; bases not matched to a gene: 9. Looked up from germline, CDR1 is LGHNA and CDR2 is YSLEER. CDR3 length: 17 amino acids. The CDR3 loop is CASSQDIQGAQPDTQYF. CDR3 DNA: TGCGCCAGCAGCCAAGATATCCAGGGGGCTCAGCCAGATACGCAGTATTTT.

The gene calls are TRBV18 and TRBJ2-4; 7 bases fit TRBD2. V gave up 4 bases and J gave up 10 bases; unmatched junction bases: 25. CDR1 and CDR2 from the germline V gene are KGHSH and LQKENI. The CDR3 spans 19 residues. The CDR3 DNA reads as TGTGCCAGCTCACTTCCGCTAGGACCTGGGACTACCGACCCACGGATTCAGTACTTC. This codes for CASSLPLGPGTTDPRIQYF.

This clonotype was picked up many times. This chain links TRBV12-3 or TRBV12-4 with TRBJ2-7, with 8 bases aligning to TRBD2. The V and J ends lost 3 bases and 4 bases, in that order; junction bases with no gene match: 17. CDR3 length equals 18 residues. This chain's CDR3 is CASSFLSVAGGSRYEQYF. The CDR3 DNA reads TGTGCCAGCAGTTTTCTCTCCGTGGCGGGAGGTTCCCGATACGAGCAGTACTTC.

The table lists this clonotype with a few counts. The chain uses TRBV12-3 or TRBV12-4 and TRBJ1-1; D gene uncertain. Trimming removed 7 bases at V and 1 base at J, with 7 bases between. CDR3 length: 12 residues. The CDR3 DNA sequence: TGTGCCAGCACCGCAGGGAACACTGAAGCTTTCTTT. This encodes CASTAGNTEAFF.